These T cell receptor beta chains were read from a single sample in a study of beta chain features in type 1 diabetes. The repertoire was sequenced with immunoSEQ multiplex PCR; TCRdb's copy has only in-frame clones and lacks some. The sample gives approximately 84,000 clones, 25% to 35% of which show up once; over 0.4% is in the top ten. The sample comprised stem cell memory CD4+ T cells from blood. These receptors were obtained from a woman aged 18-29 years in good health. Both conserved end residues are part of each CDR3. Fields, in order: V gene, J gene, clone size, D gene, CDR3 protein, CDR3 DNA. A D gene is named only where the DNA matches it firmly. Where a row states a size, it is once, few, many or the class of an expanded clone; other rows omit it.

TRBV7-2	TRBJ1-2	NA	TRBD1	CASSPLRTGKGYTF	TGTGCCAGCAGCCCCCTACGGACAGGGAAGGGCTACACCTTC
TRBV7-3	TRBJ1-1	NA	TRBD1	CASSQGQPMNTEAFF	TGTGCCAGCAGCCAGGGACAGCCTATGAACACTGAAGCTTTCTTT
TRBV2	TRBJ2-6	NA	NA	CASSEGPSGANVLTF	TGTGCCAGCAGTGAAGGGCCCTCTGGGGCCAACGTCCTGACTTTC
TRBV9	TRBJ2-1	NA	TRBD2	CASSVRLASYNEQFF	TGTGCCAGCAGCGTCAGACTAGCGTCCTACAATGAGCAGTTCTTC
TRBV6-5	TRBJ2-3	NA	TRBD2	CASRPGLAGGDTQYF	TGTGCCAGCAGGCCTGGACTAGCGGGAGGGGATACGCAGTATTTT
TRBV5-1	TRBJ1-3	NA	NA	CASSLGPGDSGNTIYF	TGCGCCAGCAGCTTGGGACCAGGGGACTCTGGAAACACCATATATTTT
TRBV5-1	TRBJ2-7	NA	NA	CASSLGIRQADEQYF	TGCGCCAGCAGCTTGGGCATCAGACAGGCGGACGAGCAGTACTTC
TRBV11-2	TRBJ2-5	NA	NA	CASSLDSLRGRETQYF	TGTGCCAGCAGCTTAGATTCCCTTCGAGGGCGAGAGACCCAGTACTTC
TRBV9	TRBJ2-6	few	NA	CASSRARGAGANVLTF	TGTGCCAGCAGCCGCGCCAGGGGGGCTGGGGCCAACGTCCTGACTTTC
TRBV6-1	TRBJ1-2	NA	NA	CASSESRGNFYGYTF	TGTGCCAGCAGTGAAAGCCGGGGGAACTTCTATGGCTACACCTTC
TRBV30	TRBJ2-3	NA	NA	CAWSLADTQYF	TGTGCCTGGAGTTTAGCCGATACGCAGTATTTT
TRBV30	TRBJ1-3	NA	TRBD1	CAWNTGGNTIYF	TGTGCCTGGAATACAGGGGGGAACACCATATATTTT
TRBV4-1	TRBJ2-7	few	TRBD1	CASSLGPGQGAGEQYF	TGCGCCAGCAGCCTCGGACCGGGACAGGGGGCGGGAGAGCAGTACTTC
TRBV5-1	TRBJ2-1	NA	NA	CASSTAPGDEQFF	TGCGCCAGCAGCACCGCCCCAGGGGATGAGCAGTTCTTC
TRBV10-3	TRBJ2-3	NA	TRBD1	CAIRGDRVADTQYF	TGTGCCATCAGGGGGGACAGGGTTGCGGATACGCAGTATTTT
TRBV6-5	TRBJ1-6	NA	TRBD1	CASSPGQGHHSPLHF	TGTGCCAGCAGTCCCGGACAGGGTCATCATTCACCCCTCCACTTT
TRBV10-3	TRBJ1-1	few	TRBD1	CAIRGTEKAFF	TGTGCCATCAGAGGGACAGAAAAAGCTTTCTTT
TRBV7-2	TRBJ1-2	NA	NA	CASSIQSYGYTF	TGTGCCAGCAGCATACAGAGCTATGGCTACACCTTC
TRBV5-5	TRBJ2-1	NA	TRBD1	CASSPTGTGIEQFF	TGTGCCAGCAGTCCCACCGGGACAGGGATTGAGCAGTTCTTC
TRBV30	TRBJ1-1	NA	TRBD1	CAWSRTGKRNTEAFF	TGTGCCTGGAGTCGGACAGGGAAACGAAACACTGAAGCTTTCTTT
TRBV10-3	TRBJ1-6	NA	NA	CAISDFVGSSYNSPLHF	TGTGCCATCAGTGATTTTGTGGGGAGCTCCTATAATTCACCCCTCCACTTT
TRBV11-3	TRBJ2-1	once	NA	CASSLDSPWGQFSYNEQFF	TGTGCCAGCAGCTTAGATTCCCCTTGGGGGCAGTTCTCCTACAATGAGCAGTTCTTC
TRBV2	TRBJ2-7	NA	TRBD1	CASSEGTGAEQYF	TGTGCCAGCAGTGAAGGGACAGGGGCCGAGCAGTACTTC
TRBV7-2	TRBJ2-7	NA	TRBD2	CASSLGYLAGGPSYEQYF	TGTGCCAGCAGCTTAGGCTATCTAGCGGGAGGGCCGTCCTACGAGCAGTACTTC
TRBV7-2	TRBJ2-2	NA	TRBD2	CASSLAGTSFGELFF	TGTGCCAGCAGCTTAGCCGGGACTAGTTTCGGGGAGCTGTTTTTT
TRBV19	TRBJ2-1	NA	TRBD2	CASSRTSGAGYEQFF	TGTGCCAGTAGTAGGACTAGCGGAGCTGGATATGAGCAGTTCTTC
TRBV6-5	TRBJ1-1	NA	NA	CASSYSGGNTEAFF	TGTGCCAGCAGTTACTCGGGAGGAAACACTGAAGCTTTCTTT
TRBV7-2	TRBJ1-5	few	NA	CASSLNGWEPQHF	TGTGCCAGCAGCCTCAACGGGTGGGAGCCCCAGCATTTT
TRBV5-1	TRBJ2-3	NA	TRBD2	CASSLGLAPVDTQYF	TGCGCCAGCAGTTTGGGACTAGCGCCGGTTGATACGCAGTATTTT
TRBV18	TRBJ1-2	few	NA	CASSRGREDGYTF	TGTGCCAGCTCACGGGGCAGGGAGGATGGCTACACCTTC
TRBV5-1	TRBJ2-5	NA	NA	CASSVRGGGNQETQYF	TGCGCCAGCAGCGTCCGAGGGGGAGGGAACCAAGAGACCCAGTACTTC
TRBV11-2	TRBJ1-1	NA	TRBD1	CASSPQGAGTEAFF	TGTGCCAGCAGCCCACAGGGGGCGGGAACTGAAGCTTTCTTT
TRBV5-1	TRBJ1-2	few	NA	CASTGEARGYGYTF	TGCGCCAGCACCGGGGAGGCTAGGGGCTATGGCTACACCTTC
TRBV9	TRBJ1-5	NA	TRBD1	CASSPGTGHQPQHF	TGTGCCAGCAGCCCCGGGACAGGGCATCAGCCCCAGCATTTT
TRBV5-1	TRBJ1-2	few	NA	CASSFGTPLYGYTF	TGCGCCAGCAGCTTCGGGACACCTCTCTATGGCTACACCTTC
TRBV7-2	TRBJ2-7	NA	TRBD2	CASSRLTSADEQYF	TGTGCCAGCAGCCGATTGACTAGCGCTGACGAGCAGTACTTC
TRBV5-1	TRBJ2-2	NA	NA	CASSLGGTTGELFF	TGCGCCAGCAGCTTGGGAGGCACCACCGGGGAGCTGTTTTTT
TRBV29-1	TRBJ1-4	NA	NA	CSVLGGQSGEKLFF	TGCAGCGTCCTCGGGGGTCAAAGCGGTGAAAAACTGTTTTTT
TRBV6-5	TRBJ2-1	few	TRBD2	CASSSFGLAGDIPFF	TGTGCCAGCAGTTCATTTGGACTAGCGGGAGACATACCGTTCTTC
TRBV5-1	TRBJ2-3	NA	NA	CASTRSRTGDTQYF	TGCGCCAGCACTCGAAGCAGAACCGGGGATACGCAGTATTTT
TRBV4-1	TRBJ1-2	NA	NA	CASSQDRYSRGYTF	TGCGCCAGCAGCCAAGATCGATACAGCCGGGGCTACACCTTC
TRBV12-5	TRBJ2-1	NA	NA	CASGFLSYNEQFF	TGTGCTAGTGGTTTTCTGTCCTACAATGAGCAGTTCTTC
TRBV29-1	TRBJ2-5	few	NA	CSVVRGTETQYF	TGCAGCGTCGTACGGGGTACGGAGACCCAGTACTTC
TRBV29-1	TRBJ1-1	NA	NA	CSVEGSGGQAFF	TGCAGCGTTGAAGGCTCGGGGGGCCAGGCTTTCTTT
TRBV7-2	TRBJ1-1	NA	NA	CASSPQRDTEAFF	TGTGCCAGCAGCCCCCAGAGGGACACTGAAGCTTTCTTT
TRBV9	TRBJ2-3	NA	TRBD2	CASSVAAGGGGTDTQYF	TGTGCCAGCAGCGTAGCGGCGGGGGGCGGTGGCACAGATACGCAGTATTTT
TRBV27	TRBJ1-1	once	NA	CASSTTAGVNTEAFF	TGTGCCAGCAGTACAACGGCGGGGGTGAACACTGAAGCTTTCTTT
TRBV5-1	TRBJ1-4	NA	NA	CASSLDKGSSEKLFF	TGCGCCAGCAGCTTGGATAAGGGGTCCTCTGAAAAACTGTTTTTT
TRBV11-3	TRBJ2-1	NA	TRBD2	CASSLGSGDSGGYNEQFF	TGTGCCAGCAGCTTAGGGTCGGGGGATAGCGGGGGTTACAATGAGCAGTTCTTC
TRBV4-1	TRBJ2-2	few	NA	CASSQDEGIGELFF	TGCGCCAGCAGCCAAGATGAGGGAATCGGGGAGCTGTTTTTT
TRBV18	TRBJ1-1	NA	NA	CASSPGQNTEAFF	TGTGCCAGCTCACCAGGCCAAAACACTGAAGCTTTCTTT
TRBV4-1	TRBJ1-5	few	NA	CASSHLGDKVPPRPQHF	TGCGCCAGCAGCCATTTAGGGGACAAGGTTCCTCCGCGGCCCCAGCATTTT
TRBV7-9	TRBJ2-7	few	TRBD2	CASSLARTSGSVYEQYF	TGTGCCAGCAGCTTAGCGCGGACTAGCGGGAGTGTCTACGAGCAGTACTTC
TRBV7-2	TRBJ2-2	NA	TRBD2	CASSQQRGASSGELFF	TGTGCCAGCAGCCAGCAGCGGGGGGCCAGCTCCGGGGAGCTGTTTTTT
TRBV30	TRBJ1-1	NA	TRBD1	CAWSVRGTGATLMNTEAFF	TGTGCCTGGAGTGTACGCGGGACAGGGGCCACCTTAATGAACACTGAAGCTTTCTTT